Sequencing of this T cell receptor beta chain was carried out in a study of blood T cell repertoires in COVID-19. As for the study in general: Samples taken during acute and convalescent COVID-19 were collected in the United States, Italy and Spain. The analysed material was cDNA or gDNA that came from T cells, B-cell-depleted T cells, or PBMCs.

This clone was seen a single time. Generated by immunoSEQ multiplex PCR, the TCRdb table keeps only in-frame clones and is missing some. The sample consists of over 90,000 clones, around 74% of them appearing once. V lost 7 bases and J 1 base, leaving 10 bases between the germline ends. This CDR3 is built from 13 residues. Germline V gene sequence: CDR1 SEHNR, CDR2 FQNEAQ (reference sequence). Input material: peripheral blood. This chain joins TRBV7-9 and TRBJ2-5, with D possibly being TRBD1 (6 bases). This clonotype was sampled from a man aged 65-85 years with COVID-19, enrolled during active disease. CDR3 amino acids: CASTLTGQETQYF. The CDR3 DNA reads TGTGCCAGCACCTTGACAGGCCAAGAGACCCAGTACTTC.